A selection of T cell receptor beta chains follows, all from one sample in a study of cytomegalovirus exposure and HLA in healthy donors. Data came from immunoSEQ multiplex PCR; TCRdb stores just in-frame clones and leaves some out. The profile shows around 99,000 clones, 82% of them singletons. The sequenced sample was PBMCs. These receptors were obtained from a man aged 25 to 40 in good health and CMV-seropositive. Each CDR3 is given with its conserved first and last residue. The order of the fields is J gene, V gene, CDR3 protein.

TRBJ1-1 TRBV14 CASSQGTGTEAFF
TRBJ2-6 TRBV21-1 CASSTNSIIFRGANVLTF
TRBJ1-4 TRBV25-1 CASSDARTGIFF
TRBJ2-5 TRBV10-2 CASKVAGGPQETQYF
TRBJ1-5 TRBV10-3 CAISDRERENQPQHF
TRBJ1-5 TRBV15 CATSREAVYNQPQHF
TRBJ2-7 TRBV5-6 CASGGGTGHYEQYF
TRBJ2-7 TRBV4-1 CASSHGRGSQGAGYEQYF
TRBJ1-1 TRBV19 CASTQGPGSVGMNTEAFF
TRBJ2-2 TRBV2 CASTGGSTAGELFF
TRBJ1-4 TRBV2 CASSEGPRPEKLFF
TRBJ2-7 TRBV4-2 CASSQVWQGYHEQYF
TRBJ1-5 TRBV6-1 CASSGQGANNQPQHF
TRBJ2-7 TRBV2 CASRELAGVTYEQYF
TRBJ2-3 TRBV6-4 CASTEGTGVDTQYF
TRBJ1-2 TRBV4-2 CASSQEDRNYGYTF
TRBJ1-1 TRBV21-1 CASSKFRTGDTEAFF
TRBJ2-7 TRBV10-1 CASSAAGIGEQYF
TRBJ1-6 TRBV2 CASSDPPYPVLGDNSPLHF
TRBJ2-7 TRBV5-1 CASSDSLYEQYF
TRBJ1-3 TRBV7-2 CASSLSGVPFF
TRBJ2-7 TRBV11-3 CASSLRGGGLVYEQYF